This T cell receptor (beta chain) stems from a study of blood T cell repertoires in COVID-19. Study-level background: The United States, Italy and Spain supplied acute and convalescent COVID-19 samples.

As originally analysed: From reference gene primer amplification, estimates of nucleated cell counts were derived. TCRdb keeps only in-frame clones here, not all; method: immunoSEQ multiplex PCR. The DNA was the basis for D and trimming; V, J and clone size are from that table. The sample carries some 380,000 clones, roughly 77% recorded once. CDR3 length: 17 residues. V dropped 5 bases and J dropped 5 bases, with 25 bases sitting between them. Germline V gene data show CDR1 as SGHRS and CDR2 as YFSETQ. The clonotype comes from a human donor with acute or convalescent COVID-19. The donor label of this sample is uncertain. The sequenced sample consisted of peripheral blood. The genes are TRBV5-1 and TRBJ1-1; a weak D match, TRBD1 (5 bases). The CDR3 spells CASSQGVSGRPRTEAFF. In DNA form, the CDR3 reads TGCGCCAGCAGTCAAGGGGTTAGTGGGCGGCCAAGGACTGAAGCTTTCTTT.